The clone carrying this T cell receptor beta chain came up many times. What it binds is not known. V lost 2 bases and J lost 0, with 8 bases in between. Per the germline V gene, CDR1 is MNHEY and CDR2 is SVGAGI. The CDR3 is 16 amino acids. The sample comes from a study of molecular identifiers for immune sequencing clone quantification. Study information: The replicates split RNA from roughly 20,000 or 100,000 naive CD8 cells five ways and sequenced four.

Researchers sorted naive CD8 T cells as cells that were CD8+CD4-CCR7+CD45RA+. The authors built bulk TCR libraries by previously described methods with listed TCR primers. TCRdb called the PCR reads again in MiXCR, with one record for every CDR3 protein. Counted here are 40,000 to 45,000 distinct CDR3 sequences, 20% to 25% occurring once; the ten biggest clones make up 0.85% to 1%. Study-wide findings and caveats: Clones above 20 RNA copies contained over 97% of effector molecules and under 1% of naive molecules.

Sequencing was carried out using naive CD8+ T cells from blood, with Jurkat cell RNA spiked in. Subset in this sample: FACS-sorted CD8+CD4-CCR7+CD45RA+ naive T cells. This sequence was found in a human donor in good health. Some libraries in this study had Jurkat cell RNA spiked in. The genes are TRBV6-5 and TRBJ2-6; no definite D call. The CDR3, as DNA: TGTGCCAGCAGTTACGGAGTCCTCTCTGGGGCCAACGTCCTGACTTTC. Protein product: CASSYGVLSGANVLTF.